The next 28 T cell receptor beta chains were all read from a single sample in a study of shared clonotypes between healthy human individuals. Clones were sequenced by immunoSEQ multiplex PCR, and TCRdb holds only the in-frame ones, with some missing. The sample lists roughly 480,000 clones; 65% to 80% were seen once. Sequenced material: PBMCs. These receptors came from a woman aged 40-49 years in good health. Some clones in this sample may be carry-over from other donors' samples.

This clone was counted only a few times. The chain combines TRBV5-6 with TRBJ2-7; maybe TRBD2 (6 bases). Germline CDR1 and CDR2: SGHDT and YYEEEE. This CDR3 spans 15 amino acids. V lost 0 bases to trimming and J lost 0 bases, with 10 bases between them. CDR3 amino acids: CASSLVWEASYEQYF. CDR3 nucleotide sequence: TGTGCCAGCAGCTTGGTGTGGGAGGCCTCCTACGAGCAGTACTTC. The entire variable domain, with the rest obtained from reference TRBV5-6 and TRBJ2-7, is as follows: DAGVTQSPTHLIKTRGQQVTLRCSPKSGHDTVSWYQQALGQGPQFIFQYYEEEERQRGNFPDRFSGHQFPNYSSELNVNALLLGDSALYLCASSLVWEASYEQYFGPGTRLTVT.

This clone occurred a few times. The chain joins TRBV5-1 to TRBJ2-5; the D gene is possibly TRBD2 (7 bases). Germline assignment: CDR1 SGHRS and CDR2 YFSETQ. The CDR3 covers 18 residues. V shed 3 bases and J shed 1 base, with 22 bases lying between them. The CDR3 nucleotides read TGCGCCAGCAGCTCGAATCCCTCCTGGGGGGGCGCCCAAGAGACCCAGTACTTC. Protein sequence: CASSSNPSWGGAQETQYF.

The rearrangement uses TRBV7-3 and TRBJ2-3; 10 bases fit TRBD2. The V and J ends lost 5 bases and 2 bases, in that order; junction bases with no gene match: 4. Germline CDR1 reads SGHTA; CDR2 reads FQGTGA. The CDR3 has 15 amino acids. This CDR3 is CASSTGLAATDTQYF. CDR3 DNA: TGTGCCAGCAGCACAGGACTAGCGGCCACAGATACGCAGTATTTT.

This chain uses TRBV7-9 with TRBJ1-4; D gene ambiguous. Germline V gene lookup returns CDR1 SEHNR and CDR2 FQNEAQ (reference sequence). Trimming took off 5 bases at V and 7 bases at J, with 14 bases between the two ends. This CDR3 is 14 amino acids long. The CDR3: CASSSTIRVEKLFF. As DNA, the CDR3 is TGTGCCAGCAGCAGTACTATAAGGGTTGAAAAACTGTTTTTT. Using reference TRBV7-9 and TRBJ1-4 for the parts outside the CDR3, the full variable domain is DTGVSQNPRHKITKRGQNVTFRCDPISEHNRLYWYRQTLGQGPEFLTYFQNEAQLEKSRLLSDRFSAERPKGSFSTLEIQRTEQGDSAMYLCASSSTIRVEKLFFGSGTQLSVL.

The gene calls are TRBV15 and TRBJ2-3, with 11 bases identical to TRBD1. Germline CDR1 LNHNV, CDR2 YYDKDF (reference sequence). V shed 3 bases and J 3 bases; nucleotides not matched to a gene: 2. This CDR3 is 15 amino acids long. CDR3 nucleotide sequence: TGTGCCACCAGCAGGGGACAGGGGGATACAGATACGCAGTATTTT. Protein: CATSRGQGDTDTQYF.

The chain uses TRBV2 and TRBJ1-5; perhaps TRBD1 as D (5 bases). This CDR3 contains 14 residues. Per the germline V gene, CDR1 is SNHLY and CDR2 is FYNNEI. V was pared by 4 bases and J by 6 bases, with 13 bases between. The CDR3: CASSGQGTLQPQHF. DNA for the CDR3: TGTGCCAGCAGTGGGCAGGGTACCCTTCAGCCCCAGCATTTT.

CDR3 amino acids: CASSEDGTQYF. CDR3 nucleotide sequence: TGTGCCAGCAGTGAAGATGGGACCCAGTACTTC. The chain is built from TRBV6-1 and TRBJ2-5; D unresolved. Looked up from germline, CDR1 is MNHNS and CDR2 is SASEGT. The germline V and J ends were trimmed by 1 base and 7 bases, with 4 bases remaining between them. The CDR3 runs to 11 residues.

There are many counts of this clone. V gene TRBV4-2 combines with J gene TRBJ2-2; unclear D gene. This CDR3 has 16 amino acids. The germline V gene has CDR1 LGHNA and CDR2 YNFKEQ. Trimming took off 2 bases at V and 1 base at J, with 11 bases between the two ends. The CDR3 DNA reads TGTGCCAGCAGCCAATTTGGAGTAGAGAACACCGGGGAGCTGTTTTTT. This encodes CASSQFGVENTGELFF.

The CDR3 DNA reads as TGTGCCAGCAGCTTAGCGAACGGCCAAGAGACCCAGTACTTC. Translating it yields CASSLANGQETQYF. The chain carries TRBV7-9 and TRBJ2-5; D gene uncertain. CDR1 is SEHNR, CDR2 FQNEAQ, per germline (reference sequence). This CDR3 spans 14 amino acids. V lost 0 bases, J lost 1 base, and 6 bases lay in between.

The chain carries TRBV19 and TRBJ1-2; D might be TRBD1 (5 bases). CDR3 length equals 16 residues. Germline V gives CDR1 LNHDA, CDR2 SQIVND (reference sequence). V lost 6 bases, J lost 0 bases, and 17 bases lay in between. Here the CDR3 DNA reads TGTGCCAGTAGCGCCGGGGCCCAACGAGCTAACTATGGCTACACCTTC. This encodes CASSAGAQRANYGYTF.

The gene calls are TRBV7-6 and TRBJ2-3; TRBD2 matches at 8 bases. Germline V gene lookup returns CDR1 SGHVS and CDR2 FNYEAQ. The CDR3 consists of 13 residues. The V and J ends lost 4 bases and 10 bases, in that order; junction bases with no gene match: 7. The CDR3 DNA is TGTGCCAGCAGCTCTCGAGCGGGAGACTCGCAGTATTTT. Translation gives CASSSRAGDSQYF.

This rearrangement joins TRBV5-6 to TRBJ2-1; 7 nucleotides line up with TRBD2. Trimming took 2 bases from V and 0 from J; bases not matched to a gene: 8. The CDR3 is 17 amino acids. CDR1 SGHDT and CDR2 YYEEEE come from the germline V gene. CDR3 nucleotides: TGTGCCAGCAGCTTCCGTGGCGGGAGAACCTCCTACAATGAGCAGTTCTTC. Residues: CASSFRGGRTSYNEQFF.

The chain has TRBV29-1 and TRBJ1-1; maybe TRBD1 (6 bases). The CDR3 has 13 residues. Trimming pared 6 bases from V and 11 bases from J, leaving 22 bases between. Germline loops: CDR1 SQVTM, CDR2 ANQGSEA. The chain's CDR3 is CSVAQRGPYGAFF. The DNA for the CDR3 is TGCAGCGTCGCTCAGCGGGGGCCATATGGGGCTTTCTTT. Full variable domain (rest looked up from reference TRBV29-1 and TRBJ1-1): SAVISQKPSRDICQRGTSLTIQCQVDSQVTMMFWYRQQPGQSLTLIATANQGSEATYESGFVIDKFPISRPNLTFSTLTVSNMSPEDSSIYLCSVAQRGPYGAFFGQGTRLTVV.

The V gene is TRBV4-2, the J gene TRBJ2-7, with 8 bases fitting TRBD2. Germline V gene data show CDR1 as LGHNA and CDR2 as YNFKEQ. The trim removed 5 bases at V and 2 bases at J, leaving 11 bases unmatched. The CDR3 spans 16 residues. The CDR3 bases are TGTGCCAGCAGCTCCGGCGGGAGTAGCGGGGCCTACGAGCAGTACTTC. Translated, it gives CASSSGGSSGAYEQYF.

J is TRBJ1-2 and V is TRBV5-1; maybe TRBD1 (5 bases). V lost 0 bases, J lost 1 base, and 13 bases lay in between. This CDR3 has 16 residues. Looked up from germline, CDR1 is SGHRS and CDR2 is YFSETQ. The CDR3: CASSLARTPYNYGYTF. CDR3 nucleotide sequence: TGCGCCAGCAGCTTGGCCAGGACACCCTATAACTATGGCTACACCTTC.

This clone appeared a single time. This may stem from a read error, because a much larger clone lies one nucleotide away. Other DNA variants within this sample encode the same CDR3. The chain is built from TRBV11-1 and TRBJ2-7; D may be TRBD1 (6 bases). The CDR3 consists of 16 residues. In germline, CDR1 is SGHAT, CDR2 FQDESV (reference sequence). The CDR3 coding sequence is TGTGCCAGCAGCTTAGCCAGGGGCCCAAGCTCCTACGAGCAATACTTC. Translation gives CASSLARGPSSYEQYF.

This clone appeared many times. The CDR3 reads CASSVLAGAAYEQYF. CDR3 nucleotides: TGTGCCAGCAGCGTACTAGCGGGGGCCGCCTACGAGCAGTACTTC. The gene calls are TRBV7-2 and TRBJ2-7; 11 nucleotides agree with TRBD2. The J segment lost 2 bases and the V segment lost 5 bases, leaving 5 bases of the junction unmatched. Germline CDR1 is SGHTA and CDR2 is FQGNSA. The CDR3 sequence is 15 residues long.

Comments on this clone: Other nucleotide sequences in the sample specify the same CDR3. The CDR3 DNA reads as TGCGCCAGCAGTGAGACTAGCTACGAGCAGTACTTC. It translates to CASSETSYEQYF. The chain carries TRBV10-1 and TRBJ2-7; D might be TRBD2 (5 bases). V was cut by 2 bases and J by 3 bases, with 5 bases left in between. The V gene's germline CDR1 is WNHNN and CDR2 SYGVQD (reference sequence). The CDR3 extends over 12 amino acids.

CDR3 region: CAWSRGLAYEQYF. The CDR3 bases are TGTGCCTGGAGTAGAGGACTAGCTTACGAGCAGTACTTC. This chain connects TRBV30 to TRBJ2-7, with TRBD2 matching 8 bases. The CDR3 is 13 residues long. J gave up 4 bases and V 2 bases, and 4 bases lay outside the gene matches. CDR1 and CDR2 (germline): GTSNPN, SVGIG (reference sequence).

This chain links TRBV11-2 with TRBJ2-5, with D hard to call. The J call may be mistaken, given a closer DNA end match to TRBJ2-7. In germline, CDR1 is SGHAT, CDR2 FQNNGV. The CDR3 covers 14 residues. The CDR3 region has the DNA TGTGCCAGCAGCTTAGATCCGACATCGTACGAGCAGTACTTC. It translates to CASSLDPTSYEQYF.

The V call is TRBV5-4, the J call TRBJ2-7; D not resolved. This CDR3 contains 14 residues. Germline V gives CDR1 SGHNT, CDR2 YYREEE (reference sequence). V was pared by 1 base and J by 2 bases, with 10 bases between. The CDR3 DNA is TGTGCCAGCAGCTTGTACGCGGTGCCCTACGAGCAGTACTTC. This translates into CASSLYAVPYEQYF.

This chain joins TRBV5-1 and TRBJ1-1, with D maybe TRBD1 (5 bases). The CDR3 runs to 14 residues. Trimming removed 3 bases from V and 3 bases from J, with 12 bases in between. Germline assignment: CDR1 SGHRS and CDR2 YFSETQ. The CDR3: CASSSGLRHTEAFF. The CDR3, as DNA: TGCGCCAGCAGCTCGGGACTGAGACACACTGAAGCTTTCTTT.

J is TRBJ1-6 and V is TRBV30, with a possible D match to TRBD1 (5 bases). V lost 2 bases, J lost 5 bases, and 16 bases lay in between. The CDR3 is 16 residues long. Germline V gene lookup returns CDR1 GTSNPN and CDR2 SVGIG (reference sequence). CDR3 DNA: TGTGCCTGGAGTATCGGGGCAGGTGCCAATAATTCACCCCTCCACTTT. Protein product: CAWSIGAGANNSPLHF. Looking up the rest from reference TRBV30 and TRBJ1-6 gives the full variable domain: SQTIHQWPATLVQPVGSPLSLECTVEGTSNPNLYWYRQAAGRGLQLLFYSVGIGQISSEVPQNLSASRPQDRQFILSSKKLLLSDSGFYLCAWSIGAGANNSPLHFGNGTRLTVT.

The chain uses TRBV29-1 and TRBJ1-1; 7 bases are shared with TRBD1. Germline CDR1 is SQVTM and CDR2 is ANQGSEA. The CDR3 extends over 14 amino acids. The V segment lost 4 bases and the J segment 1 base; nucleotides outside the gene matches: 6. CDR3 protein: CSVGPGGRNTEAFF. Here the CDR3 DNA reads TGCAGCGTTGGCCCAGGGGGACGGAACACTGAAGCTTTCTTT.

The chain is built from TRBV7-9 and TRBJ2-2; D tentatively reads TRBD1 or TRBD2 (5 bases each). The CDR3 extends over 15 amino acids. Per germline, CDR1 SEHNR and CDR2 FQNEAQ (reference sequence). V was shortened by 10 bases and J by 2 bases, with 17 bases between the two germline ends. The CDR3 sequence: CANTSGTSNTGELFF. CDR3 in DNA: TGTGCCAACACTTCCGGGACCTCAAACACCGGGGAGCTGTTTTTT.

The rearrangement uses TRBV5-6 and TRBJ1-4; no clear D gene. The CDR3 runs to 13 residues. V was trimmed by 3 bases and J by 4 bases, leaving 7 bases between them. Germline loops: CDR1 SGHDT, CDR2 YYEEEE. The DNA of the CDR3 is TGTGCCAGCAGCTACGGGATTAATGAAAAACTGTTTTTT. It codes for CASSYGINEKLFF.

The chain's CDR3 is CASIVTVNTEAFF. The CDR3 DNA reads TGTGCCAGCATCGTAACGGTGAACACTGAAGCTTTCTTT. The chain recombines TRBV7-2 with TRBJ1-1; D is undetermined. This CDR3 comprises 13 residues. Per the germline V gene, CDR1 is SGHTA and CDR2 is FQGNSA. V was clipped by 7 bases and J by 0 bases, with 9 bases between them.

This chain connects TRBV5-4 to TRBJ2-2; 7 nucleotides match TRBD2. The germline V gene has CDR1 SGHNT and CDR2 YYREEE (reference sequence). The CDR3 contains 17 residues. J lost 1 base, V lost 3 bases, and 9 bases had no gene match. The CDR3 sequence is CASSSTLADMNTGELFF. The CDR3 DNA reads TGTGCCAGCAGCTCTACTCTAGCGGACATGAACACCGGGGAGCTGTTTTTT.